This entry lists 31 T cell receptor beta chains sequenced from one sample in a study of CXCR3-negative and CXCR3-positive naive CD8 T cells. The authors prepared UMI-labeled TRB cDNA libraries by 5' RACE. TCRdb re-called the 5' RACE reads and shows each CDR3 protein once, DNA omitted. The sample has roughly 50,000 distinct CDR3 sequences. The material sequenced was memory CD8+ T cells from blood. The receptors derive from a human donor in good health. Some clones in this sample may be carry-over from other donors' samples.

This chain joins TRBV7-6 and TRBJ2-3; with no DNA, the TCRdb D assignment of TRBD1 cannot be verified. The CDR3 is made up of 15 amino acids. Germline V gene data show CDR1 as SGHVS and CDR2 as FNYEAQ. CDR3 amino acids: CASSPSPITKDTQYF.

The rearrangement uses TRBV7-9 and TRBJ1-1; TCRdb's assignment of TRBD1 cannot be checked, as there is no DNA. The germline V gene has CDR1 SEHNR and CDR2 FQNEAQ (reference sequence). This CDR3 is 16 amino acids long. CDR3 region: CASSPPGGTPGTEAFF.

The chain uses TRBV29-1 and TRBJ2-7. In germline, CDR1 is SQVTM, CDR2 ANQGSEA. CDR3 length: 12 amino acids. The CDR3 here is CSVEAGPYEQYF.

This rearrangement joins TRBV29-1 to TRBJ2-7. Germline CDR1 reads SQVTM; CDR2 reads ANQGSEA. CDR3 length equals 13 residues. The CDR3 protein is CSVGSRSSYEQYF.

The gene calls are TRBV29-1 and TRBJ2-7; TCRdb selects TRBD1, and the lack of DNA leaves this call unchecked. The CDR3 covers 15 residues. Germline assignment: CDR1 SQVTM and CDR2 ANQGSEA. CDR3: CSAIPPGPSSYEQYF.

The chain carries TRBV9 and TRBJ2-3; TCRdb's D call of TRBD2 is untestable without DNA. Germline CDR1 is SGDLS and CDR2 is YYNGEE. The CDR3 covers 16 residues. CDR3: CASSGRGRGPSDTQYF.

The chain joins TRBV29-1 to TRBJ2-2; TCRdb indicates TRBD1, and absent DNA this call remains unverified. This CDR3 region has 12 residues. Germline V CDR1 and CDR2: SQVTM, ANQGSEA. CDR3 amino acids: CSVTGWAGELFF.

The chain combines TRBV6-1 with TRBJ2-1. The CDR3 consists of 13 residues. Germline CDR1 and CDR2: MNHNS and SASEGT. This chain's CDR3 is CASSPNIENEQFF.

V usage is TRBV13 and J usage is TRBJ1-2. The CDR3 runs to 15 residues. CDR1 PRHDT and CDR2 FYEKMQ come from the germline V gene (reference sequence). The CDR3 sequence: CASSSKNPTNYGYTF.

The V call is TRBV28, the J call TRBJ2-1; without DNA, the TCRdb call of TRBD1 cannot be checked. This CDR3 spans 13 amino acids. Germline V gives CDR1 MDHEN, CDR2 SYDVKM. The chain's CDR3 is CASSFFGGSEQFF.

This chain uses TRBV28 with TRBJ2-7. CDR1 and CDR2 from the germline V gene are MDHEN and SYDVKM. The CDR3 loop spans 12 amino acids. The CDR3 sequence: CASCLWGYEQYF. Using reference TRBV28 and TRBJ2-7 for the parts outside the CDR3, the full variable domain is DVKVTQSSRYLVKRTGEKVFLECVQDMDHENMFWYRQDPGLGLRLIYFSYDVKMKEKGDIPEGYSVSREKKERFSLILESASTNQTSMYLCASCLWGYEQYFGPGTRLTVT.

The chain joins TRBV28 to TRBJ2-1; no DNA is available, so the TRBD1 call from TCRdb remains unchecked. CDR1 and CDR2 (germline): MDHEN, SYDVKM. CDR3 length: 15 amino acids. CDR3 in amino acids: CASSSLPGIYNEQFF.

This chain connects TRBV28 to TRBJ2-4; TCRdb picks TRBD2, but there is no DNA to check that call. The CDR3 extends over 16 amino acids. CDR1 is MDHEN, CDR2 SYDVKM, per germline. The CDR3 sequence is CASLASGTLAKNIQYF.

V gene TRBV30 combines with J gene TRBJ1-2. This CDR3 has 14 residues. The V gene's germline CDR1 is GTSNPN and CDR2 SVGIG (reference sequence). This chain's CDR3 is CAWSATLRGFGYTF. Using reference TRBV30 and TRBJ1-2 for the parts outside the CDR3, the full variable domain is SQTIHQWPATLVQPVGSPLSLECTVEGTSNPNLYWYRQAAGRGLQLLFYSVGIGQISSEVPQNLSASRPQDRQFILSSKKLLLSDSGFYLCAWSATLRGFGYTFGSGTRLTVV.

The rearrangement links TRBV29-1 to TRBJ2-7; the TCRdb D gene call, TRBD2, has no DNA to confirm it. CDR3 length: 13 residues. Germline values: CDR1 SQVTM, CDR2 ANQGSEA. This CDR3 reads CSVGGLASYEQYF.

CDR3 protein: CASSLESLGTTDTQYF. The genes are TRBV7-8 and TRBJ2-3; without DNA, the TCRdb call of TRBD2 cannot be checked. The germline V gene has CDR1 SGHVS and CDR2 FQNEAQ. The CDR3 has 16 amino acids.

The CDR3 sequence is CASSVGVGLNQPQHF. The rearrangement uses TRBV9 and TRBJ1-5. The CDR3 has 15 amino acids. Germline CDR1 reads SGDLS; CDR2 reads YYNGEE.

V is TRBV7-8 and J is TRBJ2-7; TCRdb lists TRBD1, though no DNA is available to test this call. Germline assignment: CDR1 SGHVS and CDR2 FQNEAQ. This CDR3 is built from 18 residues. CDR3 loop: CASRRGLLRARDSYEQYF.

This chain links TRBV7-9 with TRBJ1-1. CDR1 is SEHNR and CDR2 is FQNEAQ in the germline V gene (reference sequence). This CDR3 comprises 12 residues. The CDR3 region is CASAEPNTEAFF.

The genes are TRBV20-1 and TRBJ2-1; the TRBD2 assignment by TCRdb is unverifiable without DNA. CDR1 and CDR2 from the germline V gene are DFQATT and SNEGSKA (reference sequence). The CDR3 sequence is 15 residues long. CDR3 in amino acids: CSATMGGLGGNEQFF.

This chain joins TRBV27 and TRBJ2-7; TCRdb gives TRBD2 as the D gene, but with no DNA this cannot be confirmed. From germline, CDR1 is MNHEY and CDR2 SMNVEV (reference sequence). This CDR3 contains 14 residues. The CDR3 is CASSQPSLQHEQYF.

The rearrangement links TRBV29-1 to TRBJ2-5; TCRdb returns TRBD2, unconfirmable since there is no DNA. The CDR3 contains 14 residues. The germline CDR1 and CDR2 sequences are SQVTM and ANQGSEA. CDR3 amino acids: CSVEVAGEVETQYF.

This rearrangement joins TRBV12-3 or TRBV12-4 to TRBJ1-1; TCRdb lists TRBD1, though no DNA is available to test this call. The CDR3 runs 13 residues. CDR3 residues: CAIDRVGGTEAFF.

This rearrangement joins TRBV27 to TRBJ2-2. The CDR3 is 12 residues long. Germline-derived CDR1 and CDR2 are MNHEY and SMNVEV (reference sequence). This CDR3 reads CASSFSGGELFF.

This chain links TRBV29-1 with TRBJ2-1; TCRdb's assignment of TRBD2 cannot be checked, as there is no DNA. Germline loops: CDR1 SQVTM, CDR2 ANQGSEA. The CDR3 has 16 residues. The CDR3 is CSDISPSMMSYNELFF.

The J gene is TRBJ1-2, the V gene TRBV5-1. Germline V gives CDR1 SGHRS, CDR2 YFSETQ. CDR3 length: 15 amino acids. The CDR3 spells CASSIYSGPWDGYTF.

This chain joins TRBV25-1 and TRBJ2-3; lacking DNA, the TRBD2 call made by TCRdb goes unchecked. From germline, CDR1 is MGHDK and CDR2 SYGVNS. CDR3 length equals 14 residues. The CDR3 loop is CASSEYEGSDTQYF.

The chain combines TRBV5-1 with TRBJ2-5; the TCRdb call, TRBD1, lacks DNA for checking. Germline V gene lookup returns CDR1 SGHRS and CDR2 YFSETQ. The CDR3 runs 13 residues. The CDR3 region is CAKTGRVKETQYF.

This chain links TRBV2 with TRBJ2-7; TCRdb's D call of TRBD1 is untestable without DNA. The germline CDR1 and CDR2 sequences are SNHLY and FYNNEI. The CDR3 totals 14 residues. The CDR3: CASSEVTGTGGEYF.

V usage is TRBV7-2 and J usage is TRBJ2-7; TCRdb indicates TRBD2, and absent DNA this call remains unverified. Per germline, CDR1 SGHTA and CDR2 FQGNSA. The CDR3 contains 17 residues. CDR3 sequence: CASSPEPPGSLLGVQYF.

The chain combines TRBV28 with TRBJ1-2. The CDR3 runs 12 residues. The V gene's germline CDR1 is MDHEN and CDR2 SYDVKM. CDR3 in amino acids: CASSSDRYGYTF.